This T cell receptor beta chain is drawn from a study of T cells in Graves' hyperthyroidism and ophthalmopathy. RNA transcripts were the template for amplifying TCR beta CDR3 regions. First-round RT-PCR with HTBI primers amplified the TCR CDR3 region. TCRdb processed the multiplex PCR reads anew with MiXCR; each CDR3 protein has one entry. This table holds a few hundred thousand distinct CDR3 sequences, 14% to 15% found once. Germline-derived CDR1 and CDR2 are SEHNR and FQNEAQ (reference sequence). The CDR3 sequence is 16 residues long. Between the trimmed V and J ends, which lost 3 bases and 1 base, there was a span of 14 bases.

Sequenced material: blood. This rearrangement joins TRBV7-9 to TRBJ2-3, with a tentative D call TRBD1 (6 bases). The receptor was derived from a woman between 25 and 40 years old with Graves' hyperthyroidism. The CDR3 DNA follows: TGTGCCAGCAGCTTGACAGGCCTCTGGGGCACAGATACGCAGTATTTT. As protein: CASSLTGLWGTDTQYF.